Listed below are T cell receptor beta chains from one sample, sequenced in a study of blood T cells in healthy people across ages. From the 5' RACE reads, TCRdb called clonotypes with MiXCR, one entry per CDR3 protein. The sample records about 730,000 distinct CDR3 sequences, approximately 39% being singletons. Sequencing was carried out using blood. All receptors come from a woman aged 55 to 70 in good health. CDR3s include the opening cysteine and the closing phenylalanine or tryptophan. Each record gives: clone size, V gene, J gene, D gene, CDR3 DNA, CDR3 protein. D genes are given only for firm matches. Size is stated for part of the rows, as once, few or many counts, or as a class when the clone is expanded.

abundance: .
v_gene: TRBV7-3
j_gene: TRBJ2-1
d_gene: .
CDR3nt: TGTGCCAGCAGCATCTTAGAAGCGAGCTCCTACAATGAGCAGTTCTTC
CDR3aa: CASSILEASSYNEQFF

abundance: .
v_gene: TRBV6-5
j_gene: TRBJ2-7
d_gene: .
CDR3nt: TGTGCCAGCAGTTACGCGGACTCGATTGGGTACGAGCAGTACTTC
CDR3aa: CASSYADSIGYEQYF

abundance: .
v_gene: TRBV7-2
j_gene: TRBJ2-3
d_gene: TRBD2
CDR3nt: TGTGCCAGCAGCCCTTGGACTAGCGGGGGCCCCGATACGCAGTATTTT
CDR3aa: CASSPWTSGGPDTQYF

abundance: .
v_gene: TRBV25-1
j_gene: TRBJ1-6
d_gene: .
CDR3nt: TGTGCCAGCAGGGGGGGGCTTTTTGGGACACCCTATAATTCACCCCTCCACTTT
CDR3aa: CASRGGLFGTPYNSPLHF

abundance: .
v_gene: TRBV6-2/TRBV6-3
j_gene: TRBJ2-5
d_gene: TRBD2
CDR3nt: TGTGCCAGCAGCCCTGCTAGCGGGAGTGAGACCCAGTACTTC
CDR3aa: CASSPASGSETQYF

abundance: .
v_gene: TRBV2
j_gene: TRBJ2-7
d_gene: .
CDR3nt: TGTGCCAGCAGTGATAGAAGGGTTTCGCCCTACGAGCAGTACTTC
CDR3aa: CASSDRRVSPYEQYF

abundance: .
v_gene: TRBV4-1
j_gene: TRBJ1-4
d_gene: TRBD1
CDR3nt: TGCGCCAGCAGCCTTACCGGGACAGGTGCTGAAAAACTGTTTTTT
CDR3aa: CASSLTGTGAEKLFF

abundance: .
v_gene: TRBV5-1
j_gene: TRBJ1-1
d_gene: .
CDR3nt: TGCGCCAGCAGCTTGGACGCCCAGGCGGGGAACACTGAAGCTTTCTTT
CDR3aa: CASSLDAQAGNTEAFF

abundance: few
v_gene: TRBV6-6
j_gene: TRBJ2-5
d_gene: .
CDR3nt: TGTGCCAGCAGTTACAGCTTGGACCAAGAGACCCAGTACTTC
CDR3aa: CASSYSLDQETQYF

abundance: .
v_gene: TRBV6-1
j_gene: TRBJ2-7
d_gene: TRBD1
CDR3nt: TGTGCCAGCAAGACAGGGATCTACGAGCAGTACTTC
CDR3aa: CASKTGIYEQYF

abundance: .
v_gene: TRBV20-1
j_gene: TRBJ2-7
d_gene: TRBD1
CDR3nt: TGCAGTGCAGGGGGACAGGCGTCCTACGAGCAGTACTTC
CDR3aa: CSAGGQASYEQYF

abundance: .
v_gene: TRBV25-1
j_gene: TRBJ2-1
d_gene: TRBD1
CDR3nt: TGTGCCAGCAGCGAATTTCCGGGACAGAGGAGTGAGCAGTTCTTC
CDR3aa: CASSEFPGQRSEQFF

abundance: .
v_gene: TRBV20-1
j_gene: TRBJ2-1
d_gene: TRBD1
CDR3nt: TGCAGTGCTAGAGGGACAGGGGGCATGGTCGACAATGAGCAGTTCTTC
CDR3aa: CSARGTGGMVDNEQFF

abundance: few
v_gene: TRBV11-2
j_gene: TRBJ2-4
d_gene: .
CDR3nt: TGTGCCAGCAGCTCCGTCTTCCAGGGTGCTCGGGCCAAAAACATTCAGTACTTC
CDR3aa: CASSSVFQGARAKNIQYF

abundance: .
v_gene: TRBV2
j_gene: TRBJ2-3
d_gene: .
CDR3nt: TGTGCCGGCAGTGAGGGAGTCCTCGGCACAGATACGCAGTATTTT
CDR3aa: CAGSEGVLGTDTQYF

abundance: few
v_gene: TRBV6-1
j_gene: TRBJ1-2
d_gene: .
CDR3nt: TGTGCCAGCAGTGAATGGGGAAACTATGGCTACACCTTC
CDR3aa: CASSEWGNYGYTF